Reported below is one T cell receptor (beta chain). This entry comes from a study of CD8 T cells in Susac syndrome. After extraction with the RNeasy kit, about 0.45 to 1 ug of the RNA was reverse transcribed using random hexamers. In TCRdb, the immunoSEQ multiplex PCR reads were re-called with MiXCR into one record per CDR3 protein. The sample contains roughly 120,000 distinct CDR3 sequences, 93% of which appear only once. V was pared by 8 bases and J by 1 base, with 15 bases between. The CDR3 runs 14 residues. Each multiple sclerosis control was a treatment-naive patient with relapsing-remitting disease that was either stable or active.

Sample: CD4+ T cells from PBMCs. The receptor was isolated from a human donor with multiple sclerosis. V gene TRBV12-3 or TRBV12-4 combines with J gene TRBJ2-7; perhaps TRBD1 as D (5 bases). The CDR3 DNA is TGTGCCAGCTCTGACCCAGGGTATTCCTACGAGCAGTACTTC. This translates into CASSDPGYSYEQYF.